These 10 T cell receptor beta chains originate from one sample sequenced in a study of T-cell reconstitution after alpha-beta-depleted transplantation in children. Unique molecular identifiers were incorporated into the prepared TCRbeta library. TCRdb re-called the PCR reads with MiXCR, one entry per CDR3 protein. The data show 450,000 to 600,000 distinct CDR3 sequences, roughly a tenth seen once. Sample: PBMCs, taken before TCRalphabeta/CD19-depleted stem cell transplant. These receptors all come from a child aged 2-9 years with inherited bone marrow failure, due to receive a stem cell transplant.

This clonotype was observed at least ten times. Here the CDR3 reads CASSQDHQGTNEQFF. The CDR3 DNA reads TGCGCCAGCAGCCAAGATCATCAGGGAACGAATGAGCAGTTCTTC. J is TRBJ2-1 and V is TRBV4-3; D perhaps matches TRBD1 (5 bases). Germline CDR1 is LGHNA and CDR2 is YSLEER. The germline V and J ends were trimmed by 0 bases and 7 bases, with 13 bases remaining between them. This CDR3 is built from 15 residues.

As DNA, the CDR3 is TGTGCCAGCAGCTTAGCCTCCGCAGGGGTCAATGAAAAACTGTTTTTT. Amino acid sequence: CASSLASAGVNEKLFF. The rearrangement joins TRBV7-9 to TRBJ1-4, with TRBD1 as a possible D gene (6 bases). CDR3 length: 16 amino acids. The V end was cut by 0 bases, the J end by 5 bases, with 13 bases between. From germline, CDR1 is SEHNR and CDR2 FQNEAQ (reference sequence).

The sample holds many counts of this clonotype. The V gene is TRBV7-9, the J gene TRBJ2-6; the match to TRBD1 covers 8 bases. Germline assignment: CDR1 SEHNR and CDR2 FQNEAQ (reference sequence). Trimming removed 6 bases from V and 3 bases from J; junction bases left unmatched: 10. The CDR3 length is 17 residues. CDR3 in amino acids: CASRSAGGASGANVLTF. As DNA, the CDR3 is TGTGCCAGCAGGAGCGCAGGGGGCGCGAGTGGGGCCAACGTCCTGACTTTC.

Only a few counts were recorded for this clonotype. The CDR3 is CASSDPRDKSLYEQYF. The CDR3 region has the DNA TGTGCCAGCAGTGACCCCCGGGACAAGAGTCTGTACGAGCAGTACTTC. The chain joins TRBV2 to TRBJ2-7, with D perhaps matching TRBD1 (6 bases). V was clipped by 3 bases and J by 4 bases, with 19 bases between them. Germline CDR1 SNHLY, CDR2 FYNNEI. This CDR3 spans 16 amino acids.

In its sample, this clonotype was seen a few times. This chain links TRBV28 with TRBJ2-2; 10 nucleotides align to TRBD1. Germline trimming cut 5 bases from V and 7 bases from J; bases unmatched to any gene: 10. This CDR3 has 16 residues. Germline assignment: CDR1 MDHEN and CDR2 SYDVKM. The CDR3 loop is CASSPWTGGAFGELFF. In DNA, the CDR3 is TGTGCCAGCAGTCCCTGGACAGGGGGGGCGTTCGGGGAGCTGTTTTTT.

This clonotype has just a few counts. V and J are TRBV15 and TRBJ1-2; D call uncertain. V was pared by 1 base and J by 8 bases, with 14 bases between. The germline V gene has CDR1 LNHNV and CDR2 YYDKDF (reference sequence). CDR3 size: 14 residues. Here the CDR3 reads CATSRVGGSSGYTF. The CDR3 nucleotides read TGTGCCACCAGCAGAGTGGGAGGCAGTTCGGGCTACACCTTC.

In its sample, this clonotype was seen many times. The chain combines TRBV3-1 with TRBJ1-3; tentative D call: TRBD1 (5 bases). V was pared by 3 bases and J by 4 bases, with 10 bases between. This CDR3 is built from 14 residues. Germline V CDR1 and CDR2: LGHDT, YNNKEL (reference sequence). In DNA form, the CDR3 reads TGTGCCAGCAGCCAGGCGGGGGTCGGAAACACCATATATTTT. This sequence encodes CASSQAGVGNTIYF. The variable domain in full, with the rest retrieved from reference TRBV3-1 and TRBJ1-3, is DTAVSQTPKYLVTQMGNDKSIKCEQNLGHDTMYWYKQDSKKFLKIMFSYNNKELIINETVPNRFSPKSPDKAHLNLHINSLELGDSAVYFCASSQAGVGNTIYFGEGSWLTVV.

This clonotype appeared a few times. The chain is built from TRBV7-9 and TRBJ2-6; D remains ambiguous. This CDR3 comprises 15 residues. Trimming stripped 5 bases from V and 1 base from J, with 9 bases between. The germline V gene encodes CDR1 SEHNR and CDR2 FQNEAQ (reference sequence). CDR3 sequence: CASSTTESGANVLTF. CDR3 nucleotide sequence: TGTGCCAGCAGCACAACAGAGTCTGGGGCCAACGTCCTGACTTTC.

This clonotype occurred many times. This chain links TRBV4-1 with TRBJ2-5; 15 bases line up with TRBD2. Germline V lookup: CDR1 MGHRA, CDR2 YSYEKL. Germline trimming cut 4 bases from V and 5 bases from J; bases unmatched to any gene: 5. This CDR3 is built from 16 residues. CDR3 DNA: TGCGCCAGCAGCCCTGGACTAGCGGGAGGGTGGGAGACCCAGTACTTC. It specifies CASSPGLAGGWETQYF.

This clonotype was counted ten times or more. The chain is built from TRBV3-1 and TRBJ2-2, with D unresolved. The CDR3 spans 15 residues. The V gene's germline CDR1 is LGHDT and CDR2 YNNKEL (reference sequence). V dropped 0 bases and J dropped 1 base, with 6 bases sitting between them. CDR3 residues: CASSQDNRNTGELFF. CDR3 DNA: TGTGCCAGCAGCCAAGATAACAGGAACACCGGGGAGCTGTTTTTT.